This TCR beta chain was sequenced during a study of blood T cells in healthy people across ages. Findings and caveats of the study: Leaving the PBMCs unsorted stopped any conclusive comparison of naive versus antigen-experienced cells. Percentage of naive T cells showed a strong correlation with TCR beta diversity.

Of note for this clonotype: Its antigen is unidentified.

This CDR3 spans 16 amino acids. The germline V and J ends were trimmed by 4 bases and 11 bases, with 23 bases remaining between them. Germline V gives CDR1 SNHLY, CDR2 FYNNEI. A second roughly 6 to 12 cycle PCR used barcoded and J-beta primers. Each cDNA molecule received a tag from a template-switch adaptor that had 12 random nucleotides. One entry per CDR3 protein, called by TCRdb with MiXCR from the 5' RACE reads. The repertoire consists of just under 750,000 distinct CDR3 sequences, with roughly 20% occurring once and the leading ten covering 22%. The TCR comes from a man in his sixties or seventies in good health. The specimen was blood. The V gene is TRBV2, the J gene TRBJ1-4, with D unclear. DNA for the CDR3: TGTGCCAGCAGTGTGGAAAGAAGCGGTGGATTGGGGAAACTGTTTTTT. It translates to CASSVERSGGLGKLFF.